These 15 T cell receptor beta chains were all obtained from the same sample, sequenced in a study of cytomegalovirus exposure and HLA in healthy donors. 13 Jbeta primers and 60 Vbeta primers were used for the PCR. Method: immunoSEQ multiplex PCR; TCRdb's copy keeps in-frame clones and lacks some. Seen here are 140,000 to 150,000 clones, 65% to 75% observed once, and the top ten hold approximately 4.3%. Sequenced: PBMCs. The source of these receptors is a man aged 55 to 70 in good health and CMV-seronegative.

J is TRBJ1-1 and V is TRBV6-6; weak D call: TRBD1 (6 bases). Looked up from germline, CDR1 is MNHNY and CDR2 is SVGAGI (reference sequence). This CDR3 comprises 16 residues. V was trimmed by 2 bases and J by 0 bases, leaving 13 bases between them. DNA for the CDR3: TGTGCCAGCAGTTACGGGGGCCACATTTTGAACACTGAAGCTTTCTTT. Protein: CASSYGGHILNTEAFF.

V gene TRBV14 combines with J gene TRBJ1-3; tentative D call: TRBD1 (6 bases). The V gene lost 3 bases and the J gene lost 11 bases, with 20 bases spanning the gap. The CDR3 runs to 15 residues. Germline CDR1 and CDR2: SGHDN and FVKESK. CDR3: CASSQSGASGRAIYF. The CDR3 DNA is TGTGCCAGCAGCCAGTCAGGGGCCTCTGGAAGGGCCATATATTTT. The full variable domain, rest sourced from reference TRBV14 and TRBJ1-3, is EAGVTQFPSHSVIEKGQTVTLRCDPISGHDNLYWYRRVMGKEIKFLLHFVKESKQDESGMPNNRFLAERTGGTYSTLKVQPAELEDSGVYFCASSQSGASGRAIYFGEGSWLTVV.

The rearrangement joins TRBV30 to TRBJ2-7, with 10 bases aligning to TRBD1. CDR1 and CDR2 from the germline V gene are GTSNPN and SVGIG (reference sequence). The CDR3 totals 18 residues. With 1 base clipped from V and 2 bases from J, the junction kept 14 bases outside the gene matches. The CDR3 sequence is CAWSGTGGQSSYPYEQYF. The CDR3 bases are TGTGCCTGGAGTGGGACAGGGGGGCAATCATCCTACCCCTACGAGCAGTACTTC.

V is TRBV2 and J is TRBJ2-3, with a weak D call TRBD2 (5 bases). Germline loops: CDR1 SNHLY, CDR2 FYNNEI. The CDR3 totals 15 residues. Trimming left V 4 bases short and J 1 base short, with 12 bases between. The CDR3 nucleotides are TGTGCCAGCAGTGGGGCGGGCTTGGGCACAGATACGCAGTATTTT. This sequence encodes CASSGAGLGTDTQYF.

This chain links TRBV5-4 with TRBJ1-1, with TRBD1 identical over 10 bases. The germline CDR1 and CDR2 sequences are SGHNT and YYREEE (reference sequence). This CDR3 is built from 16 residues. V was pared by 5 bases and J by 6 bases, with 13 bases of the junction left unmatched. CDR3 bases: TGTGCCAGCAGGCCCACCGGGACAGGGGAACGCGCTGAAGCTTTCTTT. As protein: CASRPTGTGERAEAFF.

The chain is built from TRBV9 and TRBJ2-1, with D tentatively TRBD1 (6 bases). The germline gives CDR1 SGDLS, CDR2 YYNGEE. The V and J ends lost 0 bases and 6 bases respectively, with 13 bases between them. The CDR3 extends over 15 amino acids. In DNA form, the CDR3 reads TGTGCCAGCAGCGTAGATATAGGCAGGGGCAATGAGCAGTTCTTC. Amino acids: CASSVDIGRGNEQFF.

CDR3 sequence: CASSLDGGLNQPQHF. As DNA, the CDR3 is TGTGCCAGCAGCTTAGATGGGGGCCTTAATCAGCCCCAGCATTTT. The rearrangement joins TRBV11-2 to TRBJ1-5, with D perhaps TRBD1 (6 bases). The length of the CDR3 is 15 residues. V lost 0 bases and J 4 bases, leaving 10 bases between the germline ends. From germline, CDR1 is SGHAT and CDR2 FQNNGV.

This chain uses TRBV28 with TRBJ1-2; 8 nucleotides match TRBD1. The CDR3 is 14 residues long. The V segment lost 5 bases and the J segment 7 bases; nucleotides outside the gene matches: 9. Germline V gene lookup returns CDR1 MDHEN and CDR2 SYDVKM. In nucleotides, the CDR3 is TGTGCCAGCAGTGCACCGGACAGGGCAGGTGGCTACACCTTC. As protein: CASSAPDRAGGYTF.

This clone was detected a few times. The J gene is TRBJ2-5, the V gene TRBV19; 9 nucleotides align to TRBD2. The CDR3 has 14 amino acids. Germline loops: CDR1 LNHDA, CDR2 SQIVND (reference sequence). V trimming: 3 bases; J trimming: 2 bases; junction bases outside the gene matches: 1. The CDR3 coding sequence is TGTGCCAGTAGTATGCTAGCGGGACAAGAGACCCAGTACTTC. Its protein is CASSMLAGQETQYF.

The chain uses TRBV7-2 and TRBJ2-5; TRBD1 aligns across 10 bases. V was pared by 5 bases and J by 2 bases, with 8 bases of the junction left unmatched. This CDR3 region has 16 residues. The germline V gene has CDR1 SGHTA and CDR2 FQGNSA. CDR3 nucleotide sequence: TGTGCCAGCAGCCTAGGATGGACAGGGGGGCAAGAGACCCAGTACTTC. It codes for CASSLGWTGGQETQYF.

This clone was counted between two and nine times. The genes are TRBV5-1 and TRBJ2-2; no reliable D call. There are 16 residues in the CDR3. CDR1 is SGHRS and CDR2 is YFSETQ in the germline V gene. The V end lost 1 base, the J end lost 0 bases, and 10 bases lay between the germline ends. The CDR3 DNA is TGCGCCAGCAGCTTGTTCGGCAGCGCGAACACCGGGGAGCTGTTTTTT. Encoded protein: CASSLFGSANTGELFF.

This chain connects TRBV5-4 to TRBJ1-3; weak D call: TRBD1 (5 bases). Trimming stripped 1 base from V and 0 bases from J, with 11 bases between. The CDR3 is made up of 16 amino acids. In germline, CDR1 is SGHNT, CDR2 YYREEE (reference sequence). The CDR3 spells CASSLYGGNSGNTIYF. The DNA for the CDR3 is TGTGCCAGCAGCTTGTATGGGGGGAACTCTGGAAACACCATATATTTT.

This clone was counted between two and nine times. V usage is TRBV30 and J usage is TRBJ2-3, with 7 bases identical to TRBD1. Germline CDR1 GTSNPN, CDR2 SVGIG (reference sequence). Trimming removed 3 bases from V and 3 bases from J; junction bases left unmatched: 9. This CDR3 region has 15 residues. CDR3 protein: CAWSPGQDRTDTQYF. For the CDR3, the DNA is TGTGCCTGGAGCCCAGGACAGGATAGGACAGATACGCAGTATTTT.

The J gene is TRBJ2-7, the V gene TRBV6-6; 8 bases are a match to TRBD2. The CDR3 spans 13 residues. The germline gives CDR1 MNHNY, CDR2 SVGAGI (reference sequence). V shed 7 bases, J shed 5 bases, and the junction held 7 bases outside the gene matches. CDR3 in DNA: TGTGCCAGCACCCCGGGACTAGATGACGAGCAGTACTTC. Residues: CASTPGLDDEQYF.

CDR3 amino acids: CASSKGLDEQYF. The CDR3 DNA sequence: TGTGCCAGCAGCAAGGGACTAGACGAGCAGTACTTC. V and J are TRBV11-3 and TRBJ2-7; the match to TRBD2 covers 8 bases. Germline values: CDR1 SGHNT, CDR2 YENEEA. With 5 bases clipped from V and 5 bases from J, the junction kept 2 bases outside the gene matches. There are 12 residues in the CDR3.